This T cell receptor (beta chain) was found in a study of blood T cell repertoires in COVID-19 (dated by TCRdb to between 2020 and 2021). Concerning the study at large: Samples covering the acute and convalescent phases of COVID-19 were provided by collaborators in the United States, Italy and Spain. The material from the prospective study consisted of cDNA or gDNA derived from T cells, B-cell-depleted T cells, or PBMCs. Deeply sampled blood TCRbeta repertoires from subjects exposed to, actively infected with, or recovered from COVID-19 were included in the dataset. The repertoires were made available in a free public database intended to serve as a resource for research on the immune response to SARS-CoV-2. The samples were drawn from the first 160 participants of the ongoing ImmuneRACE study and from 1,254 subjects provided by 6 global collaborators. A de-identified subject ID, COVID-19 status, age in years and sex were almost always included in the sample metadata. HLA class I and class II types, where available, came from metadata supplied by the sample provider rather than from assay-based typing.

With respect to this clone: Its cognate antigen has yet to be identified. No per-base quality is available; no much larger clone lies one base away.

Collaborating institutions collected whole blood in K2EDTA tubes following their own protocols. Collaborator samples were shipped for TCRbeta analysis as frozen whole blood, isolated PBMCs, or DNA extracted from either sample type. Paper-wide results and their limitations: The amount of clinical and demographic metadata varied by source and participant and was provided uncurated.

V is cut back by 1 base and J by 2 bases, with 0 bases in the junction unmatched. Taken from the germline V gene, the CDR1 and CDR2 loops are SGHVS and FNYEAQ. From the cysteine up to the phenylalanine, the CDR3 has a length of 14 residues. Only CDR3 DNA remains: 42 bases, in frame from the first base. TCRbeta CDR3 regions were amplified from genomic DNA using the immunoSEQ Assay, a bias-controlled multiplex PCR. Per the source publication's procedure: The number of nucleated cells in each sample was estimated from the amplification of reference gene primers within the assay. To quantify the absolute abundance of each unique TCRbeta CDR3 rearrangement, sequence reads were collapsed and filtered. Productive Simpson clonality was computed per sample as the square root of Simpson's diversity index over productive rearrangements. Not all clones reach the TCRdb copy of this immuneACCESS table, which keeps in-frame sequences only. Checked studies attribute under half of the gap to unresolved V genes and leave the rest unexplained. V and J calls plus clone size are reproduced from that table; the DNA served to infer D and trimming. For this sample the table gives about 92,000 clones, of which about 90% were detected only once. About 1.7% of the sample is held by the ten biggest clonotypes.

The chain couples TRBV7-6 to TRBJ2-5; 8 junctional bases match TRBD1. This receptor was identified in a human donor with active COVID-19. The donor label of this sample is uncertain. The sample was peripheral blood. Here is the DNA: TGTGCCAGCAGCTTAGGGACAGGGCAAGAGACCCAGTACTTC. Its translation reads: CASSLGTGQETQYF.